This T cell receptor beta chain was identified during a study of CD8 T cells in ankylosing spondylitis. Broader study findings: In ankylosing spondylitis blood, a motif of eight highly homologous TCR beta variants appeared characteristic.

CDR3 length equals 19 residues. CDR1 is DFQATT, CDR2 SNEGSKA, per germline (reference sequence). One entry per CDR3 protein results from TCRdb running MiXCR on the 5' RACE reads. The sample lists fewer than 550,000 distinct CDR3 sequences; about 5.7% were seen once. In this sample, this clonotype turned up once. The target antigen is unknown. The junction departs from germline at one end; a sequencing error may be responsible. The receptor comes from a male donor with ankylosing spondylitis. The source material was blood, either unsorted or a sorted T cell fraction (not recorded which). The chain couples TRBV20-1 to TRBJ2-1; 8 positions match TRBD2. The CDR3 DNA is TGCTGTGCTAGAGATCGGTTCGAGCGGGAGTCGTCCTCCTACAATGAGCAGTTCTTC. The encoded protein is CCARDRFERESSSYNEQFF.